Below are 17 T cell receptor beta chains sequenced from a single sample in a study of T cell responses to AZD1222 COVID-19 vaccine. Sequencing used immunoSEQ multiplex PCR; TCRdb keeps in-frame clones, though not all of them. The data contain about 150,000 clones, roughly 80% of them singletons. This specimen consisted of peripheral blood, obtained on day 0 of MenACWY control vaccination. The receptors were sampled from an adult in good health.

The chain employs TRBV7-8 and TRBJ1-2; D is unresolved. In germline, CDR1 is SGHVS, CDR2 FQNEAQ. Between the trimmed V and J ends, which lost 2 bases and 6 bases, there was a span of 10 bases. The CDR3 is 13 amino acids. CDR3 protein: CASSLRVVDGYTF. In DNA form, the CDR3 reads TGTGCCAGCAGCTTAAGGGTTGTGGATGGCTACACCTTC.

The chain recombines TRBV7-2 with TRBJ2-4, with TRBD2 identical over 13 bases. The CDR3 has 19 amino acids. Germline V lookup: CDR1 SGHTA, CDR2 FQGNSA. V shed 5 bases, J shed 2 bases, and the junction held 12 bases outside the gene matches. The CDR3 nucleotides are TGTGCCAGCAGCCAGAGACTAGCGGGGGGCGATGTAACCAAAAACATTCAGTACTTC. The encoded protein is CASSQRLAGGDVTKNIQYF.

This clone was seen a few times. The chain couples TRBV11-3 to TRBJ2-2; D possibly matches TRBD1 or TRBD2 (7 bases each). Trimming took off 5 bases at V and 0 bases at J, with 13 bases between the two ends. The CDR3 runs 16 residues. Germline V gene lookup returns CDR1 SGHNT and CDR2 YENEEA. The DNA of the CDR3 is TGTGCCAGCAGCGAGAGCGGGACAGCGAACACCGGGGAGCTGTTTTTT. Its translation is CASSESGTANTGELFF.

The rearrangement joins TRBV2 to TRBJ1-1, with D hard to call. Trimming removed 2 bases from V and 5 bases from J, with 9 bases in between. CDR3 length equals 13 residues. Germline V CDR1 and CDR2: SNHLY, FYNNEI. CDR3 nucleotides: TGTGCCAGCAGTGAATATAAGGGAACTGAAGCTTTCTTT. It yields the protein CASSEYKGTEAFF.

This clone was picked up a small number of times. At one end, the junction sequence differs from germline, possibly due to a read error. V is TRBV7-9 and J is TRBJ2-1; no reliable D call. This CDR3 comprises 13 residues. The germline CDR1 and CDR2 sequences are SEHNR and FQNEAQ (reference sequence). As DNA, the CDR3 is TGTGCCACCAGCTTAGATTCAGATTTAGAGCAGTTCTTC. It translates to CATSLDSDLEQFF.

The chain has TRBV20-1 and TRBJ1-2, with 7 bases aligning to TRBD1. V shed 3 bases, J shed 3 bases, and the junction held 7 bases outside the gene matches. This CDR3 contains 14 residues. Germline assignment: CDR1 DFQATT and CDR2 SNEGSKA (reference sequence). This CDR3 is CSASYRGYDYGYTF. In DNA form, the CDR3 reads TGCAGTGCTAGTTACAGGGGATACGACTATGGCTACACCTTC.

This sequence joins TRBV18 and TRBJ2-1, with D perhaps TRBD1 (6 bases). The V end lost 0 bases, the J end lost 4 bases, and 13 bases lay between the germline ends. The CDR3 is made up of 16 amino acids. The germline V gene has CDR1 KGHSH and CDR2 LQKENI. CDR3 region: CASSPPMGARYNEQFF. CDR3 coding DNA: TGTGCCAGCTCACCACCGATGGGGGCTAGGTACAATGAGCAGTTCTTC.

The chain links TRBV6-6 to TRBJ2-1; 8 bases map to TRBD2. The J segment lost 3 bases and the V segment lost 5 bases, leaving 3 bases of the junction unmatched. The CDR3 loop spans 14 amino acids. From germline, CDR1 is MNHNY and CDR2 SVGAGI (reference sequence). CDR3 in amino acids: CASSSGGNYNEQFF. The DNA for the CDR3 is TGTGCCAGCAGTAGCGGGGGTAACTACAATGAGCAGTTCTTC.

This chain links TRBV30 with TRBJ2-5; perhaps D is TRBD1 or TRBD2 (7 bases each). Trimming shortened V by 2 bases and J by 0 bases, and 22 bases separated the two germline ends. CDR3 length equals 18 residues. Germline CDR1 and CDR2: GTSNPN and SVGIG (reference sequence). CDR3 loop: CAWSPPGGDYSYQETQYF. As DNA, the CDR3 is TGTGCCTGGAGTCCCCCAGGGGGGGATTATTCGTACCAAGAGACCCAGTACTTC.

This chain uses TRBV3-1 (or the pseudogene TRBV3-2) with TRBJ1-1; TRBD1 might be the D (5 bases). The CDR3 is made up of 15 amino acids. In germline, CDR1 is LGHDT, CDR2 YNNKEL (reference sequence). The V gene lost 3 bases and the J gene lost 4 bases, with 15 bases spanning the gap. CDR3 nucleotide sequence: TGTGCCAGCAGCCAGCTTCCGGGGCAGCGCACTGAAGCTTTCTTT. Translating gives CASSQLPGQRTEAFF.

The V and J genes are TRBV28 and TRBJ2-2, with 9 bases fitting TRBD1. V lost 5 bases and J lost 7; bases outside the gene matches: 8. The CDR3 contains 15 residues. CDR1 MDHEN and CDR2 SYDVKM come from the germline V gene. The CDR3 DNA follows: TGTGCCAGCAGTAACTCCGGGACAGGGATCGGGGAGCTGTTTTTT. Protein product: CASSNSGTGIGELFF. Drawing the rest from reference TRBV28 and TRBJ2-2, the complete variable domain is DVKVTQSSRYLVKRTGEKVFLECVQDMDHENMFWYRQDPGLGLRLIYFSYDVKMKEKGDIPEGYSVSREKKERFSLILESASTNQTSMYLCASSNSGTGIGELFFGEGSRLTVL.

A few counts support this clone. This sample includes further DNA sequences coding for the same CDR3. The chain links TRBV6-5 to TRBJ1-2; a possible D gene is TRBD1 (5 bases). The CDR3 sequence is 12 residues long. Deletions cut 7 bases from V and 1 base from J, with 7 bases between. CDR1 and CDR2 from the germline V gene are MNHEY and SVGAGI. The CDR3 nucleotides are TGTGCCAGCAAAGGGGATAACTATGGCTACACCTTC. Encoded protein: CASKGDNYGYTF.

The chain employs TRBV11-2 and TRBJ2-2; D may match TRBD1 or TRBD2 (5 bases each). Trimming stripped 0 bases from V and 3 bases from J, with 8 bases between. The CDR3 runs to 15 residues. Germline V CDR1 and CDR2: SGHAT, FQNNGV. CDR3 nucleotides: TGTGCCAGCAGCTTAGATGGGACGGACACCGGGGAGCTGTTTTTT. This gives the protein CASSLDGTDTGELFF.

V gene TRBV2 combines with J gene TRBJ2-3, with 8 positions matching TRBD2. This CDR3 has 15 residues. The ends lost 3 bases at V and 2 bases at J; junction bases unmatched: 4. In germline, CDR1 is SNHLY, CDR2 FYNNEI. The CDR3 protein is CASSDLRGATDTQYF. The CDR3 coding sequence is TGTGCCAGCAGTGACTTGCGGGGGGCCACAGATACGCAGTATTTT.

This chain joins TRBV7-2 and TRBJ2-1; TRBD2 agrees at 8 bases. J was trimmed by 6 bases and V by 6 bases; bases with no gene match: 10. Germline values: CDR1 SGHTA, CDR2 FQGNSA. CDR3 length: 15 residues. The CDR3 loop is CASSPTSGDSNEQFF. The CDR3, as DNA: TGTGCCAGCAGTCCTACTAGCGGCGATTCCAATGAGCAGTTCTTC.

The CDR3 DNA follows: TGTGCCACTCCCAAGGGGGGGGATCAGCCCCAGCATTTT. Protein product: CATPKGGDQPQHF. The chain employs TRBV21-1 and TRBJ1-5. TRBV21-1 is listed as a pseudogene. This CDR3 region has 13 residues.

V and J are TRBV7-8 and TRBJ2-1, with 12 bases fitting TRBD2. J lost 3 bases, V lost 8 bases, and 2 bases had no gene match. The length of the CDR3 is 14 residues. The V gene's germline CDR1 is SGHVS and CDR2 FQNEAQ. CDR3 nucleotides: TGTGCCAGCCAGACTAGCGGGGGCTACAATGAGCAGTTCTTC. It is translated as CASQTSGGYNEQFF. The full variable domain, in which reference TRBV7-8 and TRBJ2-1 provide the parts outside the CDR3, is GAGVSQSPRYKVAKRGQDVALRCDPISGHVSLFWYQQALGQGPEFLTYFQNEAQLDKSGLPSDRFFAERPEGSVSTLKIQRTQQEDSAVYLCASQTSGGYNEQFFGPGTRLTVL.